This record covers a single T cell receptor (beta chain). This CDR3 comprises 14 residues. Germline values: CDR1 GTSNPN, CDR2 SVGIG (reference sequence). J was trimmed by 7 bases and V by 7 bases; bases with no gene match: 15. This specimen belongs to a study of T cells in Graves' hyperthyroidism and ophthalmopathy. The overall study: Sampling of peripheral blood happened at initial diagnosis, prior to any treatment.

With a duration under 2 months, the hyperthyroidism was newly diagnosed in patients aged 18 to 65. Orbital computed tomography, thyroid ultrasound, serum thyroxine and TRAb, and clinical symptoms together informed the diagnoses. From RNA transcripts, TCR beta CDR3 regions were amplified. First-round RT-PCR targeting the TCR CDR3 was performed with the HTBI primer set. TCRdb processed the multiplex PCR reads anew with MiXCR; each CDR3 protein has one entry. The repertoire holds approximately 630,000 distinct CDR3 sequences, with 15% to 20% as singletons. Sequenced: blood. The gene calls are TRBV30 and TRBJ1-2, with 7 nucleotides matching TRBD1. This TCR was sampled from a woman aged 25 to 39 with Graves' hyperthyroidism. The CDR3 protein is CAFSMTGTWVGYTF. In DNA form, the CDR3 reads TGTGCCTTCTCTATGACAGGGACCTGGGTTGGCTACACCTTC.